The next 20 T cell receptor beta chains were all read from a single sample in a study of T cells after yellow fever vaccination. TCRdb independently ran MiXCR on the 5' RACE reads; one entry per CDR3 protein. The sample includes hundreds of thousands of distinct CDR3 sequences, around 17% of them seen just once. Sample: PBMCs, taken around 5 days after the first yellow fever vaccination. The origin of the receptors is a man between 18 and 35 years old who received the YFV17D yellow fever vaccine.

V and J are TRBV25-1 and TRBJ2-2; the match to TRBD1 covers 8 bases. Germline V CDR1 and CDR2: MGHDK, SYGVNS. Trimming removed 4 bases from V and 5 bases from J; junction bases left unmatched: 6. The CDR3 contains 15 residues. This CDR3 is CASSVTGARTGELFF. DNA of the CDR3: TGTGCCAGCAGTGTGACAGGGGCGAGAACCGGGGAGCTGTTTTTT.

The CDR3 nucleotides read TGTGCCAGCAGCTTAAAAGGGGTCGTCAACGAGCAGTACTTC. Protein: CASSLKGVVNEQYF. The chain couples TRBV7-2 to TRBJ2-7, with a tentative D call TRBD1 (5 bases). This CDR3 region has 14 residues. Trimming took 2 bases from V and 5 from J, leaving 13 bases between them. The V gene's germline CDR1 is SGHTA and CDR2 FQGNSA.

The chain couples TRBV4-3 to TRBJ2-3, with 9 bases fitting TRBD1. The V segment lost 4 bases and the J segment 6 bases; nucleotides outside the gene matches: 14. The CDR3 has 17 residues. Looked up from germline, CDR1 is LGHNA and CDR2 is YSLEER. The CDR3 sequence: CASSLLPPGQGEDTQYF. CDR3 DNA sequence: TGCGCCAGCAGCCTCTTACCTCCGGGACAGGGTGAGGATACGCAGTATTTT.

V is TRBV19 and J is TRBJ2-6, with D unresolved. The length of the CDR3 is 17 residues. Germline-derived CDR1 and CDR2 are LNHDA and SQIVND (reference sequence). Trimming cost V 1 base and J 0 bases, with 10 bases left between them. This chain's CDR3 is CASSIGGLVSGANVLTF. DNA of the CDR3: TGTGCCAGTAGTATAGGGGGTTTGGTCTCTGGGGCCAACGTCCTGACTTTC.

Here the CDR3 reads CSVDIVGGAQETQYF. The CDR3 nucleotides read TGCAGCGTTGATATTGTCGGGGGGGCCCAAGAGACCCAGTACTTC. V usage is TRBV29-1 and J usage is TRBJ2-5; 8 positions match TRBD2. CDR3 length equals 15 residues. CDR1 is SQVTM, CDR2 ANQGSEA, per germline. Trimming took 3 bases from V and 1 from J; bases not matched to a gene: 7.

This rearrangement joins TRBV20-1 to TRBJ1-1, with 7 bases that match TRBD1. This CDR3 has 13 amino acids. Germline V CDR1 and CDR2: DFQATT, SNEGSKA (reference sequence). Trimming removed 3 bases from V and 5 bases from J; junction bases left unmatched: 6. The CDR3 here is CSASGSGGTEAFF. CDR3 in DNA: TGCAGTGCTAGTGGTTCAGGGGGAACTGAAGCTTTCTTT.

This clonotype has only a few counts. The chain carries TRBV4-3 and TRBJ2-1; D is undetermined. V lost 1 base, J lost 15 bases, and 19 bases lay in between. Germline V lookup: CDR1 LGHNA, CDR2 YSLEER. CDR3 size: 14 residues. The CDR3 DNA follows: TGCGCCAGCAGCCAAGCCCATTCGACTCTCCCCAGGTTCTTC. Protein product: CASSQAHSTLPRFF.

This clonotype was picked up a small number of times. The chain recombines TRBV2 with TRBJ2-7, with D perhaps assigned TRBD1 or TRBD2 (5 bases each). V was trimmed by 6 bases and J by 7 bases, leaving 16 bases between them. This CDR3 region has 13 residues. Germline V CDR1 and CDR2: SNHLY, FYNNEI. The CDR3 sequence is CASSGSGAGEQYV. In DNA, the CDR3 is TGTGCCAGCAGCGGTTCCGGGGCTGGGGAGCAGTACGTC.

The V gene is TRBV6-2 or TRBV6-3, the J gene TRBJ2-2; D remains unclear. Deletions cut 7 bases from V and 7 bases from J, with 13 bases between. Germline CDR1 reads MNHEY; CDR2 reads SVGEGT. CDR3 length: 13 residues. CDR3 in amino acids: CASMRLPYGELFF. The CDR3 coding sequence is TGTGCCAGCATGCGTTTGCCATACGGGGAGCTGTTTTTT.

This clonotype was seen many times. Written as DNA, the CDR3 is TGCGCCAGCAGCTCTGCGGGGGGCACCACAGATACGCAGTATTTT. Protein product: CASSSAGGTTDTQYF. V gene TRBV5-1 combines with J gene TRBJ2-3; 8 nucleotides align to TRBD2. The J segment lost 2 bases and the V segment lost 3 bases, leaving 5 bases of the junction unmatched. The CDR3 runs to 15 residues. CDR1 and CDR2 from the germline V gene are SGHRS and YFSETQ.

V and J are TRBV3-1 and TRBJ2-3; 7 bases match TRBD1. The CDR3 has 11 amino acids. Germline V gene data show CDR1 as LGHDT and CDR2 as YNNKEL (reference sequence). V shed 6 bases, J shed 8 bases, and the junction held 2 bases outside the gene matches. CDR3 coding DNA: TGTGCCAGCAGGCAGGGGGTTACGCAGTATTTT. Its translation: CASRQGVTQYF.

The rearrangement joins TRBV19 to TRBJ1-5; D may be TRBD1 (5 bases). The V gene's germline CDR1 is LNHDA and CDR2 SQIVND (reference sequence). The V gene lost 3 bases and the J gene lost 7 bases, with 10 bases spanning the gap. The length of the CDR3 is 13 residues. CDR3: CASSMRGVQPQHF. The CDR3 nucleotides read TGTGCCAGTAGTATGAGGGGAGTCCAGCCCCAGCATTTT.

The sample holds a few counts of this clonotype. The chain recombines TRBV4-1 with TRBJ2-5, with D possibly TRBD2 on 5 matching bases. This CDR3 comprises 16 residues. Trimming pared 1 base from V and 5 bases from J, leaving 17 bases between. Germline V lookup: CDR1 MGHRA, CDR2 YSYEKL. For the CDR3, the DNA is TGCGCCAGCAGCCAAGCAGTTCTACTAGTTGGGGAGACCCAGTACTTC. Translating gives CASSQAVLLVGETQYF.

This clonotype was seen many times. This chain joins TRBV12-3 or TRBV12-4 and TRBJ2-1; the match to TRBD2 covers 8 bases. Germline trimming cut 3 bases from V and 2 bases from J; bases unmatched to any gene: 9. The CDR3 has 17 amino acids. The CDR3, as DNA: TGTGCCAGCAGTTTGCTGCGGAGCGGGGGAACCTACAATGAGCAGTTCTTC. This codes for CASSLLRSGGTYNEQFF.

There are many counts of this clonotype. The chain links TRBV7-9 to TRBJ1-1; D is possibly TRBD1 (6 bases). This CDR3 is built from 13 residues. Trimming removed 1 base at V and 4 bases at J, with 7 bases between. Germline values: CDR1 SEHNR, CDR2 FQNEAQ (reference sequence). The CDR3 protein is CASSLEGGTEAFF. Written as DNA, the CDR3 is TGTGCCAGCAGCTTAGAGGGGGGCACTGAAGCTTTCTTT.

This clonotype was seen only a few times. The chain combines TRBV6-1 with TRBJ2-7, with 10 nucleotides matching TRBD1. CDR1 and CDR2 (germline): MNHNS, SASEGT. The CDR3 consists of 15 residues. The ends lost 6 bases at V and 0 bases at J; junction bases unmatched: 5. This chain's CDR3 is CASRSGQGGSYEQYV. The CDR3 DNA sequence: TGTGCCAGCAGGTCCGGACAGGGGGGCTCCTACGAGCAGTACGTC.

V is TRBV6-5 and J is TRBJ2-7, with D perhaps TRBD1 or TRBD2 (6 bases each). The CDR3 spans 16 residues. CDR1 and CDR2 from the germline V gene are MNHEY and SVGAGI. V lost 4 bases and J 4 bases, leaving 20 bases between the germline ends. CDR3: CASSWGARTPPYEQYF. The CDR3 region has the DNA TGTGCCAGCAGTTGGGGGGCTAGGACCCCGCCGTACGAGCAGTACTTC.

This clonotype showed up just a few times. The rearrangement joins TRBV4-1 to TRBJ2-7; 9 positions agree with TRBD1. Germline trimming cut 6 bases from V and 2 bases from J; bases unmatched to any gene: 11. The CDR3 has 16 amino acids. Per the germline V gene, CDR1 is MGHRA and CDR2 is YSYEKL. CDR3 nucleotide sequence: TGCGCCAGCAGGGCTTACCCGGGACAGGGTCCCTACGAGCAGTACTTC. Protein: CASRAYPGQGPYEQYF.

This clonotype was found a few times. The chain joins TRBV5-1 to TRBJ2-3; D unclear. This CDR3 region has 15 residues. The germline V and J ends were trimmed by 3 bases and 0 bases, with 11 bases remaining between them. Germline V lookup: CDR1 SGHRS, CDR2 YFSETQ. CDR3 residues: CASSYDSPSTDTQYF. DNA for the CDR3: TGCGCCAGCAGCTACGATAGCCCCAGCACAGATACGCAGTATTTT.

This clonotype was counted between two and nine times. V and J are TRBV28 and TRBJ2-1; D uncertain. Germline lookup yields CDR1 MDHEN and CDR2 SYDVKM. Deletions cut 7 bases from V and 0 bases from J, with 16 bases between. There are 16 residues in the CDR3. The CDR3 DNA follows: TGTGCCAGCAACCACCACACTTCGAGCTCCTACAATGAGCAGTTCTTC. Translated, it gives CASNHHTSSSYNEQFF.